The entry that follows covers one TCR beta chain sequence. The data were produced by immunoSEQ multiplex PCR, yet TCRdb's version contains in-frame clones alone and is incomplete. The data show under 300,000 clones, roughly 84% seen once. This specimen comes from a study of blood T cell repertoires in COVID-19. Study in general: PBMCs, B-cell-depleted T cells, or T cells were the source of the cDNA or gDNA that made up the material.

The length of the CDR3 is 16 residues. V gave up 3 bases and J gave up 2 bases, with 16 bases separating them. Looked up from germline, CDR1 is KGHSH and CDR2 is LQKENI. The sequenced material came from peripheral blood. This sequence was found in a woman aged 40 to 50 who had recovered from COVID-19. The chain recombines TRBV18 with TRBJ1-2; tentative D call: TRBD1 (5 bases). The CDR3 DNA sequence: TGTGCCAGCTCACCCGGGGGAGGATTACTCAACTATGGCTACACCTTC. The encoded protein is CASSPGGGLLNYGYTF. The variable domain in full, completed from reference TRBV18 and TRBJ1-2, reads NAGVMQNPRHLVRRRGQEARLRCSPMKGHSHVYWYRQLPEEGLKFMVYLQKENIIDESGMPKERFSAEFPKEGPSILRIQQVVRGDSAAYFCASSPGGGLLNYGYTFGSGTRLTVV.